The 10 T cell receptor beta chains below were found in one sample sequenced in a study of chemoradiotherapy in HPV16-positive cancers. Some clones are missing from TCRdb's copy, which holds only in-frame ones; the method was immunoSEQ multiplex PCR. The sample shows roughly 39,000 clones, more than 75% of them seen only once. The sequenced sample was blood, obtained from a patient who underwent chemoradiotherapy. The receptors stem from a human donor with HPV-associated anogenital cancer.

This clone was detected only once. V is TRBV9 and J is TRBJ2-3; 8 nucleotides line up with TRBD2. V was clipped by 4 bases and J by 4 bases; unmatched bases: 11. Germline V lookup: CDR1 SGDLS, CDR2 YYNGEE. This CDR3 region has 16 residues. The CDR3 loop is CASSFYGGGSADTQYF. The DNA for the CDR3 is TGTGCCAGCAGCTTTTACGGGGGGGGTTCAGCAGATACGCAGTATTTT.

The rearrangement uses TRBV7-9 and TRBJ1-1; the D is unclear. CDR1 and CDR2 from the germline V gene are SEHNR and FQNEAQ (reference sequence). The CDR3 runs to 13 residues. The V and J ends lost 1 base and 5 bases respectively, with 8 bases between them. CDR3 DNA sequence: TGTGCCAGCAGCTTAGTCGGCAGGACTGAAGCTTTCTTT. Its translation: CASSLVGRTEAFF. The whole variable domain, filled in from reference TRBV7-9 and TRBJ1-1, reads DTGVSQNPRHKITKRGQNVTFRCDPISEHNRLYWYRQTLGQGPEFLTYFQNEAQLEKSRLLSDRFSAERPKGSFSTLEIQRTEQGDSAMYLCASSLVGRTEAFFGQGTRLTVV.

The chain employs TRBV7-3 and TRBJ1-5; TRBD1 aligns across 9 bases. There are 18 residues in the CDR3. Germline CDR1 and CDR2: SGHTA and FQGTGA. V trimming: 4 bases; J trimming: 2 bases; junction bases outside the gene matches: 12. CDR3 bases: TGTGCCAGCAGCTCACTCAATACGAGGACAGGGGGCAATCAGCCCCAGCATTTT. Translating gives CASSSLNTRTGGNQPQHF. Complete variable domain (other parts from reference TRBV7-3 and TRBJ1-5): GAGVSQTPSNKVTEKGKYVELRCDPISGHTALYWYRQSLGQGPEFLIYFQGTGAADDSGLPNDRFFAVRPEGSVSTLKIQRTERGDSAVYLCASSSLNTRTGGNQPQHFGDGTRLSIL.

CDR3 residues: CASSPPSGLKVEQFF. The DNA for the CDR3 is TGTGCCAGCTCACCACCTAGCGGTCTAAAGGTTGAGCAGTTCTTC. This chain links TRBV18 with TRBJ2-1; tentatively, D is TRBD2 (6 bases). The ends were cut back, 0 bases at V and 9 bases at J, with 15 bases in the middle. CDR3 size: 15 residues. CDR1 is KGHSH and CDR2 is LQKENI in the germline V gene.

The chain uses TRBV7-9 and TRBJ2-7; D remains ambiguous. Between the trimmed V and J ends, which lost 1 base and 6 bases, there was a span of 4 bases. The germline V gene encodes CDR1 SEHNR and CDR2 FQNEAQ (reference sequence). CDR3 length equals 11 residues. In DNA form, the CDR3 reads TGTGCCAGCAGCTTAGTTGGCGAGCAGTACTTC. The encoded protein is CASSLVGEQYF.

This clone was detected a few times. The chain is built from TRBV7-9 and TRBJ1-4; D perhaps matches TRBD1 (5 bases). V dropped 6 bases and J dropped 3 bases, with 11 bases sitting between them. This CDR3 spans 14 amino acids. The germline gives CDR1 SEHNR, CDR2 FQNEAQ (reference sequence). The CDR3 nucleotides are TGTGCCAGCAGTTGGGACGGTGCTAATGAAAAACTGTTTTTT. It is translated as CASSWDGANEKLFF.

This rearrangement joins TRBV9 to TRBJ1-6, with 9 bases identical to TRBD1. Germline V gene lookup returns CDR1 SGDLS and CDR2 YYNGEE. The CDR3 extends over 13 amino acids. With V trimmed by 7 bases and J by 8 bases, 4 bases remained unmatched. The CDR3 nucleotides are TGTGCCAGCTCGGGACAGGGAGATTCACCCCTCCACTTT. Translating gives CASSGQGDSPLHF.

V and J are TRBV11-2 and TRBJ1-1; 8 bases align to TRBD1. The CDR3 runs to 16 residues. Unmatched junction bases numbered 7, after V lost 4 bases and J lost 0 bases. Germline V CDR1 and CDR2: SGHAT, FQNNGV. This CDR3 is CASSSRTGSLNTEAFF. In DNA, the CDR3 is TGTGCCAGCAGCTCTCGGACAGGGTCGTTGAACACTGAAGCTTTCTTT. Full variable domain (remainder filled in from reference TRBV11-2 and TRBJ1-1): EAGVAQSPRYKIIEKRQSVAFWCNPISGHATLYWYQQILGQGPKLLIQFQNNGVVDDSQLPKDRFSAERLKGVDSTLKIQPAKLEDSAVYLCASSSRTGSLNTEAFFGQGTRLTVV.

The chain employs TRBV5-4 and TRBJ2-1, with 9 bases aligning to TRBD1. With 3 bases clipped from V and 4 bases from J, the junction kept 8 bases outside the gene matches. CDR1 is SGHNT, CDR2 YYREEE, per germline (reference sequence). CDR3 length: 16 amino acids. CDR3 sequence (DNA): TGTGCCAGCAGCTCAACAGGGGGCGCAGAGTACAATGAGCAGTTCTTC. It codes for CASSSTGGAEYNEQFF.

This clone was detected only a few times. The chain recombines TRBV9 with TRBJ1-4; D perhaps matches TRBD1 (6 bases). Germline CDR1 reads SGDLS; CDR2 reads YYNGEE. V lost 3 bases and J 10 bases, leaving 13 bases between the germline ends. The CDR3 length is 13 residues. The CDR3 region is CASSENRAGKLFF. The CDR3 DNA follows: TGTGCCAGCAGCGAGAACAGGGCCGGAAAACTGTTTTTT.